One sample yielded the 5 T cell receptor beta chains listed below, sequenced in a study of blood T cell repertoires in COVID-19 (dated by TCRdb to 2018 to 2021). Libraries were built with the immunoSEQ multiplex PCR assay. As stored in TCRdb, this immuneACCESS dataset retains in-frame rearrangements with V and J assigned. A fraction of the clones does not appear; measured against another copy, unresolved V genes explain less than half of the discrepancy, and the remainder lacks a known reason. This sample comprises 350,000 or so clones, about 91% of them detected only once. Of the sample, 1.5% to 2% is held by the ten largest clones. The material sequenced was peripheral blood. These receptors were taken from a woman in her 30s with COVID-19, enrolled during active disease.

V gene TRBV5-6 combines with J gene TRBJ1-1; D is uncertain. The CDR3 is 14 residues long. V lost 0 bases and J 4 bases, leaving 10 bases between the germline ends. From germline, CDR1 is SGHDT and CDR2 YYEEEE. CDR3 bases: TGTGCCAGCAGCTTGGGAGCATCGCGCACTGAAGCTTTCTTT. Translating gives CASSLGASRTEAFF.

This chain links TRBV24-1 with TRBJ2-1; TRBD2 matches at 12 bases. The CDR3 has 15 amino acids. Trimming removed 7 bases from V and 7 bases from J; junction bases left unmatched: 7. Germline CDR1 is KGHDR and CDR2 is SFDVKD. The CDR3 loop is CATSSLAGGSNEQFF. CDR3 coding DNA: TGTGCCACCAGCAGTCTAGCGGGGGGGAGTAATGAGCAGTTCTTC.

V and J are TRBV7-2 and TRBJ2-3, with a possible D match to TRBD2 (6 bases). The ends were cut back, 0 bases at V and 0 bases at J, with 13 bases in the middle. Germline V gives CDR1 SGHTA, CDR2 FQGNSA. CDR3 length: 17 amino acids. The CDR3 DNA sequence: TGTGCCAGCAGCTTAGCGGGGCGGGGAGCTAGCACAGATACGCAGTATTTT. Residues: CASSLAGRGASTDTQYF.

This chain uses TRBV14 with TRBJ2-1; no reliable D call. The germline CDR1 and CDR2 sequences are SGHDN and FVKESK. This CDR3 region has 16 residues. With 0 bases removed from V and 0 bases from J, the gap between germline ends came to 9 bases. As DNA, the CDR3 is TGTGCCAGCAGCCAAGAGCCGCTTAGCTCCTACAATGAGCAGTTCTTC. It codes for CASSQEPLSSYNEQFF. Based on the CDR3 plus reference TRBV14 and TRBJ2-1, the full variable domain is EAGVTQFPSHSVIEKGQTVTLRCDPISGHDNLYWYRRVMGKEIKFLLHFVKESKQDESGMPNNRFLAERTGGTYSTLKVQPAELEDSGVYFCASSQEPLSSYNEQFFGPGTRLTVL.

The chain recombines TRBV6-6 with TRBJ1-1; TRBD1 might be the D (6 bases). Looked up from germline, CDR1 is MNHNY and CDR2 is SVGAGI (reference sequence). Trimming removed 5 bases from V and 2 bases from J, with 15 bases in between. CDR3 length: 15 amino acids. The CDR3 protein is CASSATGTRNTEAFF. The CDR3 DNA is TGTGCCAGCAGTGCGACCGGGACAAGAAACACTGAAGCTTTCTTT.